This T cell receptor (beta chain) was obtained from a study of CD8 T cells in ankylosing spondylitis. Findings of the study overall: Earlier authors reported some of these motif variants in reactive arthritis synovial fluid and blood. The study identified a TCR beta motif of eight highly homologous variants that appeared characteristic of ankylosing spondylitis blood. It was reported that disease-linked clones were significantly enriched in matched ankylosing spondylitis synovial fluid.

This CDR3 has 16 amino acids. Germline assignment: CDR1 SGHVS and CDR2 FQNEAQ. V shed 5 bases and J 1 base; nucleotides not matched to a gene: 8. In making TCR beta libraries, quantitative 5'-RACE with molecular barcodes was used. MiXCR, applied by TCRdb to the 5' RACE reads, yields one record per CDR3 protein. The sample has hundreds of thousands of distinct CDR3 sequences, more than 15% seen once. Only a few counts were recorded for this clonotype. The antigen is unknown. Sequencing was carried out using blood, either unsorted or a sorted T cell fraction (not recorded which). The V and J genes are TRBV7-8 and TRBJ2-7; TRBD1 matches at 10 bases. The clonotype comes from a male donor with ankylosing spondylitis. CDR3 region: CASSPSRDRGSYEQYF. CDR3 DNA: TGTGCCAGCAGCCCTTCCCGGGACAGGGGATCCTACGAGCAGTACTTC.